Listed below are T cell receptor beta chains from one sample, sequenced in a study of blood T cell repertoires in COVID-19. Assay used: immunoSEQ multiplex PCR; TCRdb lists only in-frame clones, some missing. The sample yields about 310,000 clones, about 90% seen once. The sample consisted of peripheral blood. These receptors all stem from a woman between 40 and 55 years old with COVID-19, enrolled during active disease. Each CDR3 is given with its conserved first and last residue. D genes are given only for firm matches. Expanded clones are given a class, and other clones once, few, many or no size at all.

v_gene: TRBV7-9; j_gene: TRBJ2-2; d_gene: TRBD1; len: 16; abundance: .; CDR3aa: CASSSFIQGVVGELFF; CDR3nt: TGTGCCAGCAGCTCGTTCATACAGGGGGTTGTCGGGGAGCTGTTTTTT
v_gene: TRBV3-1/TRBV3-2; j_gene: TRBJ1-3; d_gene: TRBD1; len: 16; abundance: .; CDR3aa: CASSSTQRTGSITIYF; CDR3nt: TGTGCCAGCAGCTCGACCCAGAGGACAGGGTCGATCACCATATATTTT
v_gene: TRBV7-2; j_gene: TRBJ2-2; d_gene: .; len: 14; abundance: .; CDR3aa: CASSQGRGTGELFF; CDR3nt: TGTGCCAGCAGCCAGGGAAGGGGGACCGGGGAGCTGTTTTTT
v_gene: TRBV7-9; j_gene: TRBJ1-5; d_gene: TRBD1; len: 16; abundance: once; CDR3aa: CASSMGTGGGIQPQHF; CDR3nt: TGTGCCAGCAGCATGGGGACAGGGGGCGGTATTCAGCCCCAGCATTTT
v_gene: TRBV3-1/TRBV3-2; j_gene: TRBJ1-3; d_gene: .; len: 16; abundance: .; CDR3aa: CASSHGGAHSGNTIYF; CDR3nt: TGTGCCAGCAGCCATGGAGGGGCCCACTCTGGAAACACCATATATTTT
v_gene: TRBV7-2; j_gene: TRBJ2-7; d_gene: .; len: 15; abundance: .; CDR3aa: CASSLAQGGTYEQYF; CDR3nt: TGTGCCAGCAGCTTAGCCCAGGGGGGAACCTACGAGCAGTACTTC
v_gene: TRBV7-9; j_gene: TRBJ1-3; d_gene: .; len: 18; abundance: once; CDR3aa: CASSLPDKDSFSGNTIYF; CDR3nt: TGTGCCAGCAGCTTACCAGATAAGGACAGTTTCTCTGGAAACACCATATATTTT
v_gene: TRBV18; j_gene: TRBJ2-2; d_gene: .; len: 15; abundance: .; CDR3aa: CASSPLGGDTGELFF; CDR3nt: TGTGCCAGCTCACCCTTAGGGGGTGACACCGGGGAGCTGTTTTTT
v_gene: TRBV11-2; j_gene: TRBJ1-1; d_gene: .; len: 12; abundance: .; CDR3aa: CASSSQGSEAFF; CDR3nt: TGTGCCAGCAGCTCACAGGGAAGTGAAGCTTTCTTT
v_gene: TRBV28; j_gene: TRBJ1-1; d_gene: .; len: 19; abundance: .; CDR3aa: CASSPTTKGTLKMNTEAFF; CDR3nt: TGTGCCAGCAGTCCGACTACAAAGGGTACGTTAAAGATGAACACTGAAGCTTTCTTT
v_gene: TRBV7-2; j_gene: TRBJ2-3; d_gene: TRBD1; len: 16; abundance: .; CDR3aa: CASSLTRDSFTDTQYF; CDR3nt: TGTGCCAGCAGCTTAACCCGGGACAGCTTCACAGATACGCAGTATTTT
v_gene: TRBV30; j_gene: TRBJ2-1; d_gene: TRBD2; len: 16; abundance: .; CDR3aa: CAWTSGRMSSYNEQFF; CDR3nt: TGTGCCTGGACTAGCGGGAGGATGAGCTCCTACAATGAGCAGTTCTTC
v_gene: TRBV5-6; j_gene: TRBJ1-1; d_gene: TRBD1; len: 16; abundance: .; CDR3aa: CASSFFQTGPNTEAFF; CDR3nt: TGTGCCAGCAGCTTCTTCCAGACAGGGCCGAACACTGAAGCTTTCTTT
v_gene: TRBV2; j_gene: TRBJ1-2; d_gene: .; len: 13; abundance: .; CDR3aa: CASSAGQSYGYTF; CDR3nt: TGTGCCAGCAGCGCCGGACAGTCCTATGGCTACACCTTC
v_gene: TRBV7-2; j_gene: TRBJ1-5; d_gene: .; len: 13; abundance: .; CDR3aa: CASSFYSNQPQHF; CDR3nt: TGTGCCAGCAGCTTTTATAGCAATCAGCCCCAGCATTTT
v_gene: TRBV5-8; j_gene: TRBJ1-3; d_gene: .; len: 15; abundance: .; CDR3aa: CASDRNRLSGNTIYF; CDR3nt: TGTGCCAGCGATCGGAACAGGCTCTCTGGAAACACCATATATTTT
v_gene: TRBV18; j_gene: TRBJ2-5; d_gene: TRBD1; len: 15; abundance: .; CDR3aa: CASSPLLGQQETQYF; CDR3nt: TGTGCCAGCTCACCCCTGCTGGGACAGCAAGAGACCCAGTACTTC
v_gene: TRBV12-3/TRBV12-4; j_gene: TRBJ1-2; d_gene: TRBD1; len: 13; abundance: once; CDR3aa: CASSPGQLYGYTF; CDR3nt: TGTGCCAGCAGTCCGGGACAGCTCTATGGCTACACCTTC
v_gene: TRBV18; j_gene: TRBJ1-2; d_gene: .; len: 14; abundance: .; CDR3aa: CASSPPYGLQGYTF; CDR3nt: TGTGCCAGCTCACCACCGTATGGGCTACAGGGCTACACCTTC
v_gene: TRBV28; j_gene: TRBJ2-1; d_gene: .; len: 14; abundance: .; CDR3aa: CASKRTTSYNEQFF; CDR3nt: TGTGCCAGCAAAAGGACTACCTCCTACAATGAGCAGTTCTTC
v_gene: TRBV6-5; j_gene: TRBJ2-1; d_gene: .; len: 15; abundance: few; CDR3aa: CASSASRGSYNEQFF; CDR3nt: TGTGCCAGCAGCGCTTCGCGGGGATCTTACAATGAGCAGTTCTTC
v_gene: TRBV27; j_gene: TRBJ1-3; d_gene: .; len: 16; abundance: .; CDR3aa: CASSPSDRIVGNTIYF; CDR3nt: TGTGCCAGCAGCCCTTCGGACAGAATAGTTGGAAACACCATATATTTT
v_gene: TRBV28; j_gene: TRBJ1-4; d_gene: TRBD1; len: 15; abundance: .; CDR3aa: CASSPGTAGNEKLFF; CDR3nt: TGTGCCAGCAGTCCAGGGACAGCTGGAAATGAAAAACTGTTTTTT
v_gene: TRBV9; j_gene: TRBJ2-2; d_gene: TRBD2; len: 21; abundance: .; CDR3aa: CASSVMIRGGTSGGPTGELFF; CDR3nt: TGTGCCAGCAGCGTAATGATTCGGGGTGGGACTAGCGGGGGGCCGACCGGGGAGCTGTTTTTT
v_gene: TRBV5-4; j_gene: TRBJ1-2; d_gene: TRBD1; len: 15; abundance: .; CDR3aa: CASRTAQGGNYGYTF; CDR3nt: TGTGCCAGCAGGACTGCACAGGGGGGGAACTATGGCTACACCTTC
v_gene: TRBV7-8; j_gene: TRBJ1-5; d_gene: .; len: 17; abundance: .; CDR3aa: CASSLDFGDYSNQPQHF; CDR3nt: TGTGCCAGCAGCTTAGATTTCGGGGACTATAGCAATCAGCCCCAGCATTTT
v_gene: TRBV5-1; j_gene: TRBJ2-1; d_gene: .; len: 14; abundance: .; CDR3aa: CASSFPDYLHEQFF; CDR3nt: TGCGCCAGCAGCTTCCCGGACTATTTGCATGAGCAGTTCTTC
v_gene: TRBV6-5; j_gene: TRBJ1-6; d_gene: TRBD1; len: 15; abundance: .; CDR3aa: CASSSQGDAGSPLHF; CDR3nt: TGTGCCAGCAGTTCACAGGGGGACGCGGGATCACCCCTCCACTTT
v_gene: TRBV15; j_gene: TRBJ2-2; d_gene: TRBD2; len: 16; abundance: .; CDR3aa: CATSRRLAENTGELFF; CDR3nt: TGTGCCACCAGCAGAAGACTAGCAGAGAACACCGGGGAGCTGTTTTTT
v_gene: TRBV9; j_gene: TRBJ1-2; d_gene: TRBD1; len: 14; abundance: .; CDR3aa: CASKQDRAGYGYTF; CDR3nt: TGTGCCAGCAAACAAGACAGGGCGGGCTATGGCTACACCTTC
v_gene: TRBV11-2; j_gene: TRBJ1-2; d_gene: .; len: 15; abundance: .; CDR3aa: CASSLGGGTNYGYTF; CDR3nt: TGTGCCAGCAGCTTAGGTGGCGGCACTAACTATGGCTACACCTTC
v_gene: TRBV13; j_gene: TRBJ2-2; d_gene: TRBD1; len: 16; abundance: .; CDR3aa: CASSLRRQGPSGELFF; CDR3nt: TGTGCCAGCAGCTTAAGGAGACAGGGTCCGAGCGGGGAGCTGTTTTTT
v_gene: TRBV11-3; j_gene: TRBJ2-1; d_gene: .; len: 16; abundance: .; CDR3aa: CASSLAGQGFYNEQFF; CDR3nt: TGTGCCAGCAGCTTAGCAGGCCAGGGGTTCTACAATGAGCAGTTCTTC
v_gene: TRBV9; j_gene: TRBJ2-7; d_gene: .; len: 14; abundance: .; CDR3aa: CASSAGHGSYEQYF; CDR3nt: TGTGCCAGCAGCGCCGGACACGGTAGCTACGAGCAGTACTTC
v_gene: TRBV29-1; j_gene: TRBJ1-6; d_gene: TRBD1; len: 14; abundance: .; CDR3aa: CSVGTGLGNSPLHF; CDR3nt: TGCAGCGTGGGGACAGGGTTAGGAAATTCACCCCTCCACTTT
v_gene: TRBV18; j_gene: TRBJ1-5; d_gene: .; len: 13; abundance: once; CDR3aa: CASSAEAGQPQHF; CDR3nt: TGTGCCAGCTCAGCAGAGGCGGGTCAGCCCCAGCATTTT
v_gene: TRBV30; j_gene: TRBJ1-3; d_gene: TRBD1; len: 20; abundance: .; CDR3aa: CAWSGWTGGDLESSGNTIYF; CDR3nt: TGTGCCTGGAGTGGATGGACAGGGGGTGATTTGGAGAGCTCTGGAAACACCATATATTTT
v_gene: TRBV10-3; j_gene: TRBJ1-1; d_gene: .; len: 13; abundance: .; CDR3aa: CAISGGSGGEAFF; CDR3nt: TGTGCCATCAGTGGAGGGTCGGGCGGTGAAGCTTTCTTT
v_gene: TRBV2; j_gene: TRBJ2-5; d_gene: TRBD2; len: 14; abundance: .; CDR3aa: CASSRSGGRETQYF; CDR3nt: TGTGCCAGCAGTCGTTCGGGGGGGCGAGAGACCCAGTACTTC
v_gene: TRBV2; j_gene: TRBJ2-1; d_gene: TRBD2; len: 14; abundance: .; CDR3aa: CASSELSGMNEQFF; CDR3nt: TGTGCCAGCAGTGAACTAAGCGGGATGAATGAGCAGTTCTTC
v_gene: TRBV27; j_gene: TRBJ2-3; d_gene: .; len: 13; abundance: once; CDR3aa: CASSLDPGDTQYF; CDR3nt: TGTGCCAGCAGTCTCGACCCCGGGGATACGCAGTATTTT
v_gene: TRBV28; j_gene: TRBJ2-7; d_gene: .; len: 15; abundance: .; CDR3aa: CASSLSGAVSYEQYF; CDR3nt: TGTGCCAGCAGTTTATCCGGAGCAGTCTCCTACGAGCAGTACTTC
v_gene: TRBV11-2; j_gene: TRBJ1-1; d_gene: .; len: 14; abundance: .; CDR3aa: CASSFGRRNTEAFF; CDR3nt: TGTGCCAGCAGCTTCGGCCGGAGAAACACTGAAGCTTTCTTT
v_gene: TRBV28; j_gene: TRBJ2-1; d_gene: .; len: 12; abundance: .; CDR3aa: CASSLLSGEQFF; CDR3nt: TGTGCCAGCAGTCTTCTGTCGGGAGAGCAGTTCTTC
v_gene: TRBV28; j_gene: TRBJ1-2; d_gene: .; len: 14; abundance: .; CDR3aa: CASQESGTKYGYTF; CDR3nt: TGTGCCAGCCAGGAATCCGGGACAAAGTATGGCTACACCTTC
v_gene: TRBV6-5; j_gene: TRBJ1-2; d_gene: .; len: 13; abundance: .; CDR3aa: CASSYAGKYGYTF; CDR3nt: TGTGCCAGCAGTTACGCAGGAAAGTATGGCTACACCTTC
v_gene: TRBV5-4; j_gene: TRBJ1-2; d_gene: .; len: 14; abundance: .; CDR3aa: CASRPIQGSHGYTF; CDR3nt: TGTGCCAGCAGGCCGATTCAGGGATCCCATGGCTACACCTTC
v_gene: TRBV5-1; j_gene: TRBJ2-1; d_gene: .; len: 11; abundance: .; CDR3aa: CASRSGNEQFF; CDR3nt: TGCGCCAGCAGGTCGGGCAATGAGCAGTTCTTC
v_gene: TRBV2; j_gene: TRBJ2-7; d_gene: .; len: 11; abundance: few; CDR3aa: CARGAPYEQYF; CDR3nt: TGTGCCCGGGGGGCCCCCTACGAGCAGTACTTC
v_gene: TRBV30; j_gene: TRBJ2-2; d_gene: TRBD1; len: 13; abundance: .; CDR3aa: CAWLDRTTGELFF; CDR3nt: TGTGCCTGGCTGGACAGGACCACCGGGGAGCTGTTTTTT